This T cell receptor (beta chain) was captured by sequencing in a study of Ad26.COV2.S vaccination and SARS-CoV-2 variants. Study-level information: Enrollment placed the donor in the COV1001 Ad26.COV2.S trial arm.

As for treatment: roughly 18 received Ad26.COV2.S at low or high dose, single or two shots; 5 received placebo; per-sample allocation not given. The samples were gathered on day 63 after the first injection of vaccine or placebo. The table came from immunoSEQ multiplex PCR; TCRdb's copy has only in-frame clones and leaves some out. The sample contains 350,000 to 450,000 clones, about 85% of which appear only once. Germline CDR1 SSHAT, CDR2 FNYEAQ (reference sequence). This CDR3 comprises 16 residues. The sequencing here drew on peripheral blood, taken in a trial of Ad26.COV2.S vaccine versus placebo. This TCR was sampled from a person between 18 and 60 years old who received the Ad26.COV2.S COVID-19 vaccine or a placebo. The V and J genes are TRBV7-7 and TRBJ1-5; D is undetermined. The CDR3 DNA follows: TGTGCTAGCGACAACACCTTTAATAGCGGGCATCAGCCCCAGCATTTT. This translates into CASDNTFNSGHQPQHF.